Sequencing of this T cell receptor (beta chain) was carried out in a study of cytomegalovirus exposure and HLA in healthy donors. The study's findings and limits: Among immune exposure information, only CMV serostatus was available. Relative to equally common others, HLA-associated TCR beta chains showed greater clonal expansion in a later analysis. When a later analysis was performed, an Asian-associated ancestry cluster reportedly had fewer N-insertions than the 666-donor mean.

In regard to this clone: Antigen: not known.

The PCR was carried out with 60 Vbeta primers and 13 Jbeta primers. Only in-frame clones appear in the TCRdb table, and some are missing; sequencing was by immunoSEQ multiplex PCR. The repertoire consists of over 100,000 clones, with approximately 80% occurring once and the leading ten covering about a fifth. After removal of 4 bases from V and 6 bases from J, the junction contained 11 bases not matched to a gene. CDR1 and CDR2 from the germline V gene are SQVTM and ANQGSEA. The CDR3 extends over 14 amino acids. This sequence joins TRBV29-1 and TRBJ1-2, with TRBD1 identical over 7 bases. This sequence originates from a man younger than 45 in good health and CMV-seropositive. Sequenced input: PBMCs. The CDR3 DNA sequence: TGCAGCGTTGCTAGACAGGGAGCCATCCATGGCTACACCTTC. Encoded protein: CSVARQGAIHGYTF.